This is a list of T cell receptor beta chains from one sample in a study of shared clonotypes between healthy human individuals. Assay: immunoSEQ multiplex PCR; the TCRdb copy retains only in-frame clones and omits some. The sample holds roughly 2.1 million clones, just over 90% seen once. The sample comprised naive CD8+ T cells from PBMCs. The receptors derive from a young man in good health. Some clones in this sample may be carry-over from other donors' samples. Each CDR3 is given with its conserved first and last residue. The order of the fields is clone size, D gene, V gene, J gene, CDR3 DNA, CDR3 protein. The D gene is left open where the match is weak. Clone size is given for some rows only: seen once, a few or many times, or a class if the clone is expanded.

NA	NA	TRBV29-1	TRBJ1-1	TGCAGCGTTGACGGGACCCTGAACACTGAAGCTTTCTTT	CSVDGTLNTEAFF
NA	TRBD2	TRBV5-4	TRBJ2-7	TGTGCCAGCAGCTTAAGGGACCCGCGACGGGACTACTCCTACGAGCAGTACTTC	CASSLRDPRRDYSYEQYF
NA	NA	TRBV27	TRBJ2-7	TGTGCCAGCAGTCTCTCCGAGGGGTACGAGCAGTACTTC	CASSLSEGYEQYF
NA	NA	TRBV9	TRBJ2-5	TGTGCCAGCAGCGAATCATCAGGGAAGACCCAGTACTTC	CASSESSGKTQYF
once	TRBD1	TRBV4-1	TRBJ1-6	TGCGCCAGCAGCCAAGATCAGGGGGCTAGTTCACCCCTCCACTTT	CASSQDQGASSPLHF
NA	TRBD1	TRBV30	TRBJ2-1	TGTGCCTGGGACGGATGGACAGGGGGCAATGAGCAGTTCTTC	CAWDGWTGGNEQFF
NA	TRBD2	TRBV4-2	TRBJ2-1	TGTGCCAGCAGCCAAGATCGTCTAGCGGAGCCCCGTTACTACAATGAGCAGTTCTTC	CASSQDRLAEPRYYNEQFF
NA	NA	TRBV10-2	TRBJ2-5	TGCGCCAGCAACCAAGGGATTACGCAATGGGAGCAGTACTTC	CASNQGITQWEQYF
once	TRBD1	TRBV9	TRBJ2-2	TGTGCCAGCAGCGTACTACCGGGACAGGGGGCAGCGATCACCGGGGAGCTGTTTTTT	CASSVLPGQGAAITGELFF
NA	NA	TRBV6-7	TRBJ2-2	TGTGCCAGCAGTTACTCGAAGTACGGGGTAACCGGGGAGCTGTTTTTT	CASSYSKYGVTGELFF
NA	TRBD2	TRBV7-2	TRBJ2-2	TGTGCCAGCAGACAGCGGGAGGTTACCGGGGAGCTGTTTTTT	CASRQREVTGELFF
NA	NA	TRBV7-9	TRBJ2-1	TGTGCCAGCAGCTTAAGCGGGCAGAATCACAATGAGCAGTTCTTC	CASSLSGQNHNEQFF
NA	TRBD1	TRBV19	TRBJ2-7	TGTGCCAGTAGTATAGCAGGGGGTGGACCCTACGAGCAGTACTTC	CASSIAGGGPYEQYF
once	NA	TRBV5-8	TRBJ1-3	TGTGCCAGCAGCTTGGCGCGACAAATGACGGAGTCTGGAAACACCATATATTTT	CASSLARQMTESGNTIYF
NA	NA	TRBV7-9	TRBJ1-5	TGTGCCAGCAGCATCGGGGGACTCAATCAGCCCCAGCATTTT	CASSIGGLNQPQHF
NA	TRBD1	TRBV7-2	TRBJ2-7	TGTGCCAGCAGCCCAATTCGACAGGGGGGCTACGAGCAGTACTTC	CASSPIRQGGYEQYF
NA	TRBD1	TRBV5-6	TRBJ2-1	TGTGCCAGCAGCGGGGGCTACCGGGACAGGGGGCCGAATGAGCAGTTCTTC	CASSGGYRDRGPNEQFF